This T cell receptor beta chain was sequenced for a study of blood T cells in healthy people across ages. Turning to the study itself: About one barcoded beta molecule per two T cells came from capture by template switching. Findings of the study overall: Correlation between TCR beta diversity and naive T cell percentage was strong. Higher diversity and more naive CD4+ cells were features of long-lived donors, compared to aged donors.

The germline CDR1 and CDR2 sequences are MNHEY and SVGAGI. The CDR3 covers 15 residues. The ends lost 7 bases at V and 3 bases at J; junction bases unmatched: 10. Primers used in a second PCR of about 7 to 11 cycles were a sample-barcoded 5' primer and a J-beta primer mix. MiXCR was run by TCRdb on the 5' RACE reads, yielding one entry per CDR3 protein. The sample has 1,100,000 or so distinct CDR3 sequences, roughly 45% seen once. A few counts support this clonotype. Its antigen is unidentified. Every participating donor contributed 9.5 to 10 milliliters of peripheral blood through a draw. The material sequenced was blood. The receptor comes from a woman aged 55 to 70 in good health. The gene calls are TRBV6-5 and TRBJ2-7; 9 bases match TRBD2. The CDR3 loop is CASKIGASGNYEQYF. CDR3 nucleotides: TGTGCCAGCAAAATCGGGGCTAGCGGGAACTACGAGCAGTACTTC.